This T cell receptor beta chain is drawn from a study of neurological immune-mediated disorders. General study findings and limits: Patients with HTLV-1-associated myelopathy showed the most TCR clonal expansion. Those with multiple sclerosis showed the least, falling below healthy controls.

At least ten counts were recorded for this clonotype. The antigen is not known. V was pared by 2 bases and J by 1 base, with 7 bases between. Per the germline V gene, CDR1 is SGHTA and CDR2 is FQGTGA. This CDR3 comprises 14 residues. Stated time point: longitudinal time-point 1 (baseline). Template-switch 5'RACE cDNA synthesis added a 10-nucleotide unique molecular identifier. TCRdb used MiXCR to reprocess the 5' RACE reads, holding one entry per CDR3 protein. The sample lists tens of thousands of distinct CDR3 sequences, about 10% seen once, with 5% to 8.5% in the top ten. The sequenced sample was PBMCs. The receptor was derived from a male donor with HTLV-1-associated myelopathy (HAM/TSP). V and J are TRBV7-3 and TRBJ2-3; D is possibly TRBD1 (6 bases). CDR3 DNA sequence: TGTGCCAGCAGCTTATACAGGGGCACAGATACGCAGTATTTT. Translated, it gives CASSLYRGTDTQYF.